Here is one T cell receptor beta chain with its context. Its antigen is currently unknown. This sample stems from a study of cytomegalovirus exposure and HLA in healthy donors. The CDR3 is 15 amino acids. Germline assignment: CDR1 SGHRS and CDR2 YFSETQ. Points from the study as a whole: The study recorded over 150 TCR beta chains that were cytomegalovirus-associated.

Researchers ran the PCR with 60 Vbeta and 13 Jbeta primers. Assay used: immunoSEQ multiplex PCR; TCRdb lists only in-frame clones, some missing. The repertoire consists of over 85,000 clones, with about four fifths occurring once and the leading ten covering around 3%. Input material: PBMCs. The chain joins TRBV5-1 to TRBJ2-5; 9 positions match TRBD1. The DNA end is a closer match to TRBJ2-7, so the J assignment may be wrong. The origin of this receptor is a woman aged 55-69 years in good health and CMV-seropositive. The CDR3 bases are TGCGCCAGCAGCTTAACGGGACAGGGCACCTACGAGCAGTACTTC. It specifies CASSLTGQGTYEQYF.